This T cell receptor (beta chain) was captured in a study of T cell changes during pregnancy in multiple sclerosis. Sequencing used immunoSEQ multiplex PCR; TCRdb keeps in-frame clones, though not all of them. The table lists around 47,000 clones, around 93% of them singletons, with approximately 4.2% in the top ten. The source was CD8+ T cells from peripheral blood mononuclear cells, collected in the first trimester of pregnancy. The receptor comes from a female donor with multiple sclerosis, enrolled in a pregnancy study.

CDR3: CASSQEPRGAITDTQYF. The CDR3 DNA sequence: TGCGCCAGCAGCCAAGAACCCCGGGGGGCTATTACAGATACGCAGTATTTT. V gene TRBV4-3 combines with J gene TRBJ2-3; D possibly corresponds to TRBD2 (7 bases). Germline lookup yields CDR1 LGHNA and CDR2 YSLEER. Trimming stripped 0 bases from V and 3 bases from J, with 16 bases between. This CDR3 is built from 17 residues.